What follows are 9 T cell receptor beta chains derived from one specimen sequenced in a study of cytomegalovirus exposure and HLA in healthy donors. Sequenced by immunoSEQ multiplex PCR; TCRdb stores in-frame clones only, minus some. The sample records about 280,000 clones, around nine tenths being singletons. Sequences were obtained from PBMCs. These receptors came from a woman aged 18-29 years in good health and CMV-seronegative.

This rearrangement joins TRBV28 to TRBJ1-1, with D tentatively TRBD1 (5 bases). Germline loops: CDR1 MDHEN, CDR2 SYDVKM. V gave up 1 base and J gave up 0 bases, with 12 bases separating them. This CDR3 has 16 residues. CDR3 sequence (DNA): TGTGCCAGCAGTTTATTTTCCCGGGGGATGAACACTGAAGCTTTCTTT. Translating it yields CASSLFSRGMNTEAFF.

The chain uses TRBV27 and TRBJ2-5, with unresolved D. Germline assignment: CDR1 MNHEY and CDR2 SMNVEV (reference sequence). This CDR3 spans 15 amino acids. V lost 2 bases to trimming and J lost 5 bases, with 15 bases between them. CDR3 coding DNA: TGTGCCAGCAGTTTAAACGGCCTTATCGGGGAGACCCAGTACTTC. Protein: CASSLNGLIGETQYF.

This chain joins TRBV18 and TRBJ2-4, with 7 bases matching TRBD1. The length of the CDR3 is 21 residues. The V gene's germline CDR1 is KGHSH and CDR2 LQKENI. V was pared by 4 bases and J by 0 bases, with 21 bases of the junction left unmatched. CDR3 DNA: TGTGCCAGCTCACGCGTCCCGGGACAGACAGCGCTAAAGCTAGCCAAAAACATTCAGTACTTC. It specifies CASSRVPGQTALKLAKNIQYF.

J is TRBJ2-2 and V is TRBV9, with D hard to call. V lost 0 bases and J lost 1, with 7 bases in between. This CDR3 contains 15 residues. Germline V gene sequence: CDR1 SGDLS, CDR2 YYNGEE. DNA of the CDR3: TGTGCCAGCAGCGTAGCTAACGTGAACACCGGGGAGCTGTTTTTT. Encoded protein: CASSVANVNTGELFF.

The V call is TRBV4-3, the J call TRBJ2-3; TRBD2 is a possible D gene (5 bases). The CDR3 sequence is 16 residues long. Germline CDR1 reads LGHNA; CDR2 reads YSLEER. V was clipped by 1 base and J by 2 bases, with 13 bases between them. The CDR3, as DNA: TGCGCCAGCAGCCAAGGGACCGGACTTTCCACAGATACGCAGTATTTT. Amino acid sequence: CASSQGTGLSTDTQYF.

Comment on this clone: The sample holds other DNA sequences that translate to the same CDR3. The chain is built from TRBV5-1 and TRBJ2-2, with TRBD1 as a possible D gene (5 bases). The V gene's germline CDR1 is SGHRS and CDR2 YFSETQ. V shed 0 bases and J shed 5 bases, with 11 bases lying between them. This CDR3 is built from 15 residues. The CDR3 nucleotides are TGCGCCAGCAGCTTGGAAACAGGCGGTACCGGGGAGCTGTTTTTT. Translated: CASSLETGGTGELFF.

The rearrangement uses TRBV25-1 and TRBJ1-1, with unresolved D. The CDR3 has 14 residues. V lost 7 bases and J 4 bases, leaving 16 bases between the germline ends. Germline CDR1 reads MGHDK; CDR2 reads SYGVNS. The CDR3 spells CASTSITPGTEAFF. The CDR3, as DNA: TGTGCCAGCACAAGCATAACTCCGGGCACTGAAGCTTTCTTT. The full variable domain, its missing parts supplied by reference TRBV25-1 and TRBJ1-1, is EADIYQTPRYLVIGTGKKITLECSQTMGHDKMYWYQQDPGMELHLIHYSYGVNSTEKGDLSSESTVSRIRTEHFPLTLESARPSHTSQYLCASTSITPGTEAFFGQGTRLTVV.

This chain joins TRBV28 and TRBJ2-5; the D gene is possibly TRBD2 (7 bases). CDR1 is MDHEN and CDR2 is SYDVKM in the germline V gene. Trimming stripped 3 bases from V and 1 base from J, with 12 bases between. The CDR3 contains 15 residues. The CDR3 is CASSFGGGGQETQYF. The CDR3 nucleotides are TGTGCCAGCAGTTTTGGGGGAGGGGGCCAAGAGACCCAGTACTTC.

Turning to this clone: Other DNA sequences in the sample encode the same CDR3. The chain has TRBV6-6 and TRBJ2-7; D is undetermined. The CDR3 extends over 13 amino acids. V dropped 2 bases and J dropped 1 base, with 6 bases sitting between them. Germline V gene sequence: CDR1 MNHNY, CDR2 SVGAGI (reference sequence). CDR3 DNA: TGTGCCAGCAGTTACGCCGGTTCCTACGAGCAGTACTTC. Translated, it gives CASSYAGSYEQYF.